This T cell receptor beta chain was found in a study of T cell responses to AZD1222 COVID-19 vaccine. Overall study: Investigators merged groups given second doses at roughly 4 or roughly 12 weeks.

Produced via immunoSEQ multiplex PCR; TCRdb's table is partial and in-frame only. In the table there are some 130,000 clones, over 85% of which are singletons. About this clone itself: Antigen: not known.

Study observations and caveats: Only 6 or 7 individuals given AZD1222 were seropositive at baseline. Clonal diversity was possibly underestimated; the donors were predominantly white British and more often female. Compared with day 0, the breadth and depth of the Spike-specific TCR repertoire rose significantly after two doses of AZD1222.

The sample was peripheral blood, taken on day 0 of AZD1222 vaccination. The sequence came from an adult in good health.

The DNA for the CDR3 is TGTGCCAGCAGGTGGGGTCTACAGGGAAACGGCTACACCTTC. Amino acids: CASRWGLQGNGYTF. The chain combines TRBV2 with TRBJ1-2; D may be TRBD1 (6 bases). V shed 6 bases and J shed 8 bases, with 19 bases lying between them. The germline gives CDR1 SNHLY, CDR2 FYNNEI. The CDR3 consists of 14 residues.